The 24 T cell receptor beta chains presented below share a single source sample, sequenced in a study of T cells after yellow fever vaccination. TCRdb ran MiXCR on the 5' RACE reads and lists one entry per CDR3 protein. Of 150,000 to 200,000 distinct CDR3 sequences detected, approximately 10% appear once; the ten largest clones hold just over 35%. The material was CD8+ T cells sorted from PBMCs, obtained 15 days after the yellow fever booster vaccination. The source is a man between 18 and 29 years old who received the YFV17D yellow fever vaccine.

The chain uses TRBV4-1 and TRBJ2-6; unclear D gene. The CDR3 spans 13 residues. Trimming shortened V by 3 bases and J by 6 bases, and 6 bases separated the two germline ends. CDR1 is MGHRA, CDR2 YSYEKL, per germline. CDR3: CASSHVSANVLTF. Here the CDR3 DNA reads TGCGCCAGCAGCCACGTATCGGCCAACGTCCTGACTTTC.

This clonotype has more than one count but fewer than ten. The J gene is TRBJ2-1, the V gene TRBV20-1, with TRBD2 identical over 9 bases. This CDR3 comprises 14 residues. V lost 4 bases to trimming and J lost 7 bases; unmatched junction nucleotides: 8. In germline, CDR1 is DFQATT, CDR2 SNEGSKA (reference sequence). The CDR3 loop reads CSATASGDVNEQFF. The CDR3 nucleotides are TGCAGTGCTACGGCTAGCGGGGACGTGAATGAGCAGTTCTTC.

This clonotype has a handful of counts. The CDR3 DNA is TGTGCCAGCAGTCCGGGGGGAGTTAACTATGGCTACACCTTC. This gives the protein CASSPGGVNYGYTF. The gene calls are TRBV12-3 or TRBV12-4 and TRBJ1-2, with a possible D match to TRBD1 (5 bases). V shed 5 bases and J shed 1 base, with 11 bases lying between them. CDR3 length equals 14 residues.

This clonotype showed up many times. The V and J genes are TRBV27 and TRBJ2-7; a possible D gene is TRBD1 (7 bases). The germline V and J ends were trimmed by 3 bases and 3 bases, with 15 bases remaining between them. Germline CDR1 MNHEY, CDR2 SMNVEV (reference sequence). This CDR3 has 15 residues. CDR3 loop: CASSFKAGGLYEQYV. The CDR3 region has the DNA TGTGCCAGCAGTTTTAAGGCAGGGGGACTCTACGAGCAGTACGTC.

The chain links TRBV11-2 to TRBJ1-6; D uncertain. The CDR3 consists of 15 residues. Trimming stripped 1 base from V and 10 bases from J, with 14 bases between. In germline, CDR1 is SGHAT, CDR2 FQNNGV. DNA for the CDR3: TGTGCCAGCAGCTTAGCGGTGGGGAGAGGGTCACCCCTCCACTTT. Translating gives CASSLAVGRGSPLHF. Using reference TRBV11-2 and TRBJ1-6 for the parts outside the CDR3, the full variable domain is EAGVAQSPRYKIIEKRQSVAFWCNPISGHATLYWYQQILGQGPKLLIQFQNNGVVDDSQLPKDRFSAERLKGVDSTLKIQPAKLEDSAVYLCASSLAVGRGSPLHFGNGTRLTVT.

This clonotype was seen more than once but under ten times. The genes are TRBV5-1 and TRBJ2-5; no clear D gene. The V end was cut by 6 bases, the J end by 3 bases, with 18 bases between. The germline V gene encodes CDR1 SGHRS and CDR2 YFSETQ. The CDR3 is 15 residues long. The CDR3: CASTQPGTPEETQYF. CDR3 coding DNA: TGCGCCAGCACCCAACCTGGAACTCCTGAAGAGACCCAGTACTTC.

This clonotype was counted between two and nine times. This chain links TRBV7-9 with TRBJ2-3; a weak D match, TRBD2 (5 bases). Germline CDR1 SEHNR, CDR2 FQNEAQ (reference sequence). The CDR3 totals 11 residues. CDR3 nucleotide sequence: TGTGCGTCTCCGGAGGCAGATACGCAGTATTTT. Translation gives CASPEADTQYF.

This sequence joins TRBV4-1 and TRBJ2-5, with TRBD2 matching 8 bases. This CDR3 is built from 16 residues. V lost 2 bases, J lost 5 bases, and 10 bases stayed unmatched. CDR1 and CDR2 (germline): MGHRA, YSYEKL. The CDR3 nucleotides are TGCGCCAGCAGCCAACGGGGTCCCGGGGGGGCCGAGACCCAGTACTTC. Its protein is CASSQRGPGGAETQYF.

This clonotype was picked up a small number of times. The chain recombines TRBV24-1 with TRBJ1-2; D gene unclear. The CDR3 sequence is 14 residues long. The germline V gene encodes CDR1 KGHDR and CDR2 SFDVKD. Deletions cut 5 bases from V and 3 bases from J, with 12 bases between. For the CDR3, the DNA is TGTGCCACCAGTGCCGACGGGAGGTACTATGGCTACACCTTC. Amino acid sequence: CATSADGRYYGYTF.

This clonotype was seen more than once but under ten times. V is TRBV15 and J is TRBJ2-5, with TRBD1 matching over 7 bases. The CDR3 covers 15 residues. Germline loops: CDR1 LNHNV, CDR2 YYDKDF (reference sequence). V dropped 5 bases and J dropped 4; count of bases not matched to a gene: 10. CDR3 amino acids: CATSSGQAPRETQYF. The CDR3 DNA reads TGTGCCACCAGCTCCGGACAGGCACCACGAGAGACCCAGTACTTC.

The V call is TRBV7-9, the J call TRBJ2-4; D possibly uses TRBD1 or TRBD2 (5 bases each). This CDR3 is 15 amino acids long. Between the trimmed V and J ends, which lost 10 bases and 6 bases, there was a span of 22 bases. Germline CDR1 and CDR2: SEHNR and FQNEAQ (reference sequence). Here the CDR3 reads CATKEDTLQGNIQYF. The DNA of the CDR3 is TGTGCCACCAAGGAGGACACATTGCAGGGAAACATTCAGTACTTC.

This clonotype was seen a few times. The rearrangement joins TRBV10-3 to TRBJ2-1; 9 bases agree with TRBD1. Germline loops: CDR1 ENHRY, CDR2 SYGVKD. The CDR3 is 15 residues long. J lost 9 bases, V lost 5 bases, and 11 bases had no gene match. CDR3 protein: CAISFPGQGLGEQFF. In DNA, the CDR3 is TGTGCCATCAGTTTTCCGGGACAGGGTCTAGGTGAGCAGTTCTTC.

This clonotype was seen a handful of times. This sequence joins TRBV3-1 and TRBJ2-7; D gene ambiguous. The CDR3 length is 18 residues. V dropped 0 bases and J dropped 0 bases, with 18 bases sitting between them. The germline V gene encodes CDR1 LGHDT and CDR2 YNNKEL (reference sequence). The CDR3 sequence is CASSQDRALLADSYEQYF. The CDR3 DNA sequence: TGTGCCAGCAGCCAAGATCGCGCTCTCCTCGCCGACTCCTACGAGCAGTACTTC.

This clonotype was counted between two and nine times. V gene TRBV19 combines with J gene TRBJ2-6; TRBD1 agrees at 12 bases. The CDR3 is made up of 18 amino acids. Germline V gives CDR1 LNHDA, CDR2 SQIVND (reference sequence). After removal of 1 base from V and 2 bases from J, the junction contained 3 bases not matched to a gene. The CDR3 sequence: CASSIGDRGLAGANVLTF. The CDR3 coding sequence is TGTGCCAGTAGTATAGGGGACAGGGGGCTCGCTGGGGCCAACGTCCTGACTTTC.

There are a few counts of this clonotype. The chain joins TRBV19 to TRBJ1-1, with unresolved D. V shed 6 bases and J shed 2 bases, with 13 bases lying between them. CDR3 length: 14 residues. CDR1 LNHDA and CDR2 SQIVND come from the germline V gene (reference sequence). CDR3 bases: TGTGCCAGTAGCCCGGCGAGCACCAACACTGAAGCTTTCTTT. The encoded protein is CASSPASTNTEAFF.

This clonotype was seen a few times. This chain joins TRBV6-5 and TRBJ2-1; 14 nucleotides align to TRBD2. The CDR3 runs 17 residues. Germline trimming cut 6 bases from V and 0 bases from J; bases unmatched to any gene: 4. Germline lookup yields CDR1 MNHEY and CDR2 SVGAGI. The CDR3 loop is CASSRTSGGHSYNEQFF. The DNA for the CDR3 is TGTGCCAGCAGCCGGACTAGCGGGGGGCACTCCTACAATGAGCAGTTCTTC.

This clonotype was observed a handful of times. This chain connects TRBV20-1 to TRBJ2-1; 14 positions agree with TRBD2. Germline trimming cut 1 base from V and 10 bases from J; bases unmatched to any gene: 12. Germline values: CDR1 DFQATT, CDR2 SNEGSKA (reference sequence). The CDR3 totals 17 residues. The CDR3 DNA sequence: TGCAGTGCTAGAGTCCATCCCGGGACTAGCGGGGGAGGAGAGCAGTTCTTC. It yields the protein CSARVHPGTSGGGEQFF.

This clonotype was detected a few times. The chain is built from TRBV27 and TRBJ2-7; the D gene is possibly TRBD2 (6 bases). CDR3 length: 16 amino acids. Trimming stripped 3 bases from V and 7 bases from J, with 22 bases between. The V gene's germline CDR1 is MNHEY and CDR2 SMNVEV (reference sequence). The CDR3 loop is CASSFSRGGPVWEQYV. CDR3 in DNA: TGTGCCAGCAGTTTCAGCCGGGGAGGTCCTGTCTGGGAGCAGTACGTC.

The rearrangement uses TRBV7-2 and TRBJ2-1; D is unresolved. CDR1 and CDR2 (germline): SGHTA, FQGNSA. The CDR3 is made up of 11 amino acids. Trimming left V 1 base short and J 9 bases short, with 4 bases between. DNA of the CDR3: TGTGCCAGCAGCTTAGGACCTGAGCAGTTCTTC. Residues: CASSLGPEQFF.

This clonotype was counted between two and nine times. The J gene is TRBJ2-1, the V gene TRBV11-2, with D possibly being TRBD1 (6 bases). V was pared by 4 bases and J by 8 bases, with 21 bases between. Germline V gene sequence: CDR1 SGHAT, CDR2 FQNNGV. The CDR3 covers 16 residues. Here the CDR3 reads CASSSQLPGHGYEQFF. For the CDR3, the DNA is TGTGCCAGCAGCTCCCAACTGCCGGGACATGGCTATGAGCAGTTCTTC.

The DNA for the CDR3 is TGCAGCGTTGAAGATGGGCGAGCTAGCACAGATACGCAGTATTTT. Translation gives CSVEDGRASTDTQYF. The chain has TRBV29-1 and TRBJ2-3; D unclear. The CDR3 runs 15 residues. Germline CDR1 SQVTM, CDR2 ANQGSEA. Trimming cost V 0 bases and J 0 bases, with 10 bases left between them.

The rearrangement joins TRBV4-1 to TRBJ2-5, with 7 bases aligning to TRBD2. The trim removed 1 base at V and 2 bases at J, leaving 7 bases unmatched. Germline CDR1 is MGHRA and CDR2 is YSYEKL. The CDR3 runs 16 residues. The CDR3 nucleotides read TGCGCCAGCAGCCAAGGGGGCGGGGGTATACAAGAGACCCAGTACTTC. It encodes CASSQGGGGIQETQYF.

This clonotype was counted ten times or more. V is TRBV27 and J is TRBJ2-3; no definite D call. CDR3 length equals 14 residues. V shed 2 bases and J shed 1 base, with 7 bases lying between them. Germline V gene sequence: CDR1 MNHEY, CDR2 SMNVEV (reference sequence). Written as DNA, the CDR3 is TGTGCCAGCAGTTTAGGGCCGGGCACAGATACGCAGTATTTT. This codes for CASSLGPGTDTQYF.

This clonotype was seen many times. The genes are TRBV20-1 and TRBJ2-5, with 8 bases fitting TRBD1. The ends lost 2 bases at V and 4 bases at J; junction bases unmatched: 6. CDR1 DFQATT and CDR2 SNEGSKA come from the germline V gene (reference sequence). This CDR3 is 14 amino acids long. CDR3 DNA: TGCAGTGCTAGACAGGGGGCGGAGGGAGAGACCCAGTACTTC. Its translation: CSARQGAEGETQYF.